Each of the 17 T cell receptor beta chains below was sequenced from the same sample in a study of blood T cell repertoires in COVID-19 (dated by TCRdb to about 2020). The method behind the library was the immunoSEQ multiplex PCR assay. In its TCRdb copy, this immuneACCESS table keeps in-frame sequences only and misses some clones. Where compared with another copy, unresolved V genes explain less than half of these, and the others have no known cause. This sample has 200,000 or so clones in its table, and approximately 83% of those were observed once. In total, the top ten clones hold around 7% of the sample. The source material was PBMCs or T cells enriched from blood (not recorded which). These receptors all stem from a man in his forties or fifties who had recovered from COVID-19.

The CDR3 reads CASSADLRPLHF. CDR3 nucleotide sequence: TGTGCCAGCAGCGCCGATCTTCGGCCCCTCCACTTT. The chain couples TRBV7-2 to TRBJ1-6, with D uncertain. In germline, CDR1 is SGHTA, CDR2 FQGNSA. V gave up 5 bases and J gave up 13 bases, with 12 bases separating them. The CDR3 sequence is 12 residues long. The full variable domain, completed using reference TRBV7-2 and TRBJ1-6, is GAGVSQSPSNKVTEKGKDVELRCDPISGHTALYWYRQSLGQGLEFLIYFQGNSAPDKSGLPSDRFSAERTGGSVSTLTIQRTQQEDSAVYLCASSADLRPLHFGNGTRLTVT.

This sequence joins TRBV5-1 and TRBJ1-5; D is perhaps TRBD1 (5 bases). The CDR3 consists of 14 residues. V lost 9 bases and J 2 bases, leaving 15 bases between the germline ends. Per the germline V gene, CDR1 is SGHRS and CDR2 is YFSETQ. As DNA, the CDR3 is TGCGCCACCCTGAAGGGGATGCGCAATCAGCCCCAGCATTTT. Residues: CATLKGMRNQPQHF.

The V and J genes are TRBV12-5 and TRBJ2-1; D may be TRBD1 (5 bases). The CDR3 runs to 13 residues. The germline CDR1 and CDR2 sequences are LGHNT and FRNRAP. V was shortened by 0 bases and J by 10 bases, with 10 bases between the two germline ends. The CDR3 is CASGLVGVREQFF. CDR3 bases: TGTGCTAGTGGTTTGGTAGGGGTGAGGGAGCAGTTCTTC.

The V call is TRBV30, the J call TRBJ1-6, with TRBD1 identical over 9 bases. Germline V gene lookup returns CDR1 GTSNPN and CDR2 SVGIG (reference sequence). Losses at the gene ends were 3 bases for V and 7 bases for J; bases not matched to a gene: 1. The CDR3 is 13 amino acids. The CDR3 sequence: CAWRGTGNSPLHF. The CDR3 DNA reads TGTGCCTGGAGGGGGACAGGGAATTCACCCCTCCACTTT.

This chain connects TRBV10-3 to TRBJ1-1, with TRBD1 as a possible D gene (6 bases). The CDR3 consists of 17 residues. V was cut by 2 bases and J by 5 bases, with 21 bases left in between. Germline CDR1 ENHRY, CDR2 SYGVKD. CDR3 nucleotides: TGTGCCATCAGTGAGAGACAGGTAACCACCTCGGGGACTGAAGCTTTCTTT. Protein: CAISERQVTTSGTEAFF.

The rearrangement uses TRBV4-2 and TRBJ1-2; D not certain. The V and J ends lost 0 bases and 2 bases respectively, with 13 bases between them. CDR3 length equals 16 residues. The V gene's germline CDR1 is LGHNA and CDR2 YNFKEQ. This CDR3 is CASSQDGSLLNYGYTF. As DNA, the CDR3 is TGTGCCAGCAGCCAAGATGGGAGCCTGCTAAACTATGGCTACACCTTC.

V gene TRBV18 combines with J gene TRBJ1-6; tentative D call: TRBD1 (5 bases). Germline V gene data show CDR1 as KGHSH and CDR2 as LQKENI. Trimming pared 2 bases from V and 16 bases from J, leaving 15 bases between. The CDR3 is 13 residues long. CDR3 in DNA: TGTGCCAGCTCACCATCCGACAGCCGTTTTCTCCACTTT. Residues: CASSPSDSRFLHF. The whole variable domain, remainder taken from reference TRBV18 and TRBJ1-6, is NAGVMQNPRHLVRRRGQEARLRCSPMKGHSHVYWYRQLPEEGLKFMVYLQKENIIDESGMPKERFSAEFPKEGPSILRIQQVVRGDSAAYFCASSPSDSRFLHFGNGTRLTVT.

The V gene is TRBV23-1, the J gene TRBJ2-1, with D uncertain. TRBV23-1 is placed among ORFs of uncertain function. V was clipped by 5 bases and J by 2 bases, with 13 bases between them. This CDR3 contains 15 residues. The CDR3 region has the DNA TGCGCCAGCAGTTGTCACCGAGAACCCTACAATGAGCAGTTCTTC. Protein sequence: CASSCHREPYNEQFF.

The CDR3 is CASSLFRDFTGSTEAFF. The DNA of the CDR3 is TGTGCCAGCAGCTTATTCCGGGATTTCACAGGGAGCACTGAAGCTTTCTTT. The J gene is TRBJ1-1, the V gene TRBV7-8, with D possibly matching TRBD1 (6 bases). The ends were cut back, 2 bases at V and 4 bases at J, with 20 bases in the middle. This CDR3 is built from 17 residues. Germline loops: CDR1 SGHVS, CDR2 FQNEAQ. The complete variable domain, with remaining parts taken from reference TRBV7-8 and TRBJ1-1, reads GAGVSQSPRYKVAKRGQDVALRCDPISGHVSLFWYQQALGQGPEFLTYFQNEAQLDKSGLPSDRFFAERPEGSVSTLKIQRTQQEDSAVYLCASSLFRDFTGSTEAFFGQGTRLTVV.

The chain has TRBV6-1 and TRBJ1-1; the D gene is possibly TRBD1 (6 bases). CDR1 MNHNS and CDR2 SASEGT come from the germline V gene. This CDR3 comprises 14 residues. V was pared by 2 bases and J by 7 bases, with 14 bases between. The CDR3 DNA reads as TGTGCCAGCAGTGAATCGTTGGCAGGGGATGAAGCTTTCTTT. It translates to CASSESLAGDEAFF.

The chain carries TRBV3-1 (or the pseudogene TRBV3-2) and TRBJ1-1, with 8 positions matching TRBD1. The CDR3 runs to 13 residues. V dropped 6 bases and J dropped 1; count of bases not matched to a gene: 1. Germline V gene data show CDR1 as LGHDT and CDR2 as YNNKEL (reference sequence). The CDR3 region is CASRDRENTEAFF. As DNA, the CDR3 is TGTGCCAGCAGGGACAGGGAGAACACTGAAGCTTTCTTT.

The genes are TRBV18 and TRBJ1-3; D remains ambiguous. The CDR3 runs 15 residues. The V end lost 0 bases, the J end lost 4 bases, and 10 bases lay between the germline ends. Germline CDR1 is KGHSH and CDR2 is LQKENI. CDR3 DNA: TGTGCCAGCTCACCACCCGGTCAGGCCGGAAACACCATATATTTT. It codes for CASSPPGQAGNTIYF. The variable domain in full, completed from reference TRBV18 and TRBJ1-3, reads NAGVMQNPRHLVRRRGQEARLRCSPMKGHSHVYWYRQLPEEGLKFMVYLQKENIIDESGMPKERFSAEFPKEGPSILRIQQVVRGDSAAYFCASSPPGQAGNTIYFGEGSWLTVV.

The rearrangement uses TRBV13 and TRBJ2-2, with a possible D match to TRBD1 (6 bases). This CDR3 is built from 15 residues. Germline assignment: CDR1 PRHDT and CDR2 FYEKMQ (reference sequence). Trimming removed 5 bases at V and 3 bases at J, with 13 bases between. The CDR3 loop reads CASSPRGGYTGELFF. In DNA form, the CDR3 reads TGTGCCAGCAGCCCCCGAGGGGGATACACCGGGGAGCTGTTTTTT.

V and J are TRBV5-1 and TRBJ1-1; maybe TRBD1 (6 bases). CDR1 is SGHRS and CDR2 is YFSETQ in the germline V gene. V was cut by 5 bases and J by 1 base, with 15 bases left in between. This CDR3 has 15 amino acids. The CDR3 DNA is TGCGCCAGCAGTTCCGGGGGGGCGGCGAACACTGAAGCTTTCTTT. It encodes CASSSGGAANTEAFF. The full variable domain, completed using reference TRBV5-1 and TRBJ1-1, is KAGVTQTPRYLIKTRGQQVTLSCSPISGHRSVSWYQQTPGQGLQFLFEYFSETQRNKGNFPGRFSGRQFSNSRSEMNVSTLELGDSALYLCASSSGGAANTEAFFGQGTRLTVV.

The chain recombines TRBV24-1 with TRBJ2-7; D is uncertain. This CDR3 has 14 residues. V shed 0 bases and J shed 2 bases, with 7 bases lying between them. Germline values: CDR1 KGHDR, CDR2 SFDVKD. The CDR3 DNA reads TGTGCCACCAGTGATTTGCGAGAAACCTACGAGCAGTACTTC. It yields the protein CATSDLRETYEQYF.

The chain links TRBV11-3 to TRBJ2-7, with TRBD1 matching over 9 bases. The CDR3 runs to 16 residues. CDR1 is SGHNT and CDR2 is YENEEA in the germline V gene. With V trimmed by 4 bases and J by 0 bases, 7 bases remained unmatched. CDR3 loop: CASSSTQGASSYEQYF. CDR3 sequence (DNA): TGTGCCAGCAGCTCGACACAGGGGGCAAGCTCCTACGAGCAGTACTTC. The variable domain in full, completed from reference TRBV11-3 and TRBJ2-7, reads EAGVVQSPRYKIIEKKQPVAFWCNPISGHNTLYWYLQNLGQGPELLIRYENEEAVDDSQLPKDRFSAERLKGVDSTLKIQPAELGDSAVYLCASSSTQGASSYEQYFGPGTRLTVT.

V and J are TRBV5-1 and TRBJ2-2; 9 bases map to TRBD2. V shed 3 bases, J shed 0 bases, and the junction held 3 bases outside the gene matches. Germline V lookup: CDR1 SGHRS, CDR2 YFSETQ. The CDR3 loop spans 16 amino acids. CDR3 sequence: CASSSRTSANTGELFF. Written as DNA, the CDR3 is TGCGCCAGCAGCTCCCGGACTAGCGCGAACACCGGGGAGCTGTTTTTT. Using reference TRBV5-1 and TRBJ2-2 for the parts outside the CDR3, the full variable domain is KAGVTQTPRYLIKTRGQQVTLSCSPISGHRSVSWYQQTPGQGLQFLFEYFSETQRNKGNFPGRFSGRQFSNSRSEMNVSTLELGDSALYLCASSSRTSANTGELFFGEGSRLTVL.